This paragraph covers one T cell receptor (beta chain) sequence. Its antigen remains unknown. Profiled with immunoSEQ multiplex PCR; TCRdb holds only in-frame clones, not every one. This table holds over 90,000 clones, 70% to 90% found once. The data originate from a study of OX40 agonist ivuxolimab in advanced cancers. Whole-study findings and limits: Antigen specificity remained undetermined for the expanded peripheral T cells.

Trimming cost V 7 bases and J 5 bases; bases outside gene matches: 4. The CDR3 covers 12 residues. Germline CDR1 is LNHDA and CDR2 is SQIVND (reference sequence). Source: CD4+ or CD8+ T cells sorted from blood, taken in a trial of the OX40 agonist ivuxolimab. The chain recombines TRBV19 with TRBJ1-2, with TRBD1 matching 7 bases. The receptor was derived from an adult with an advanced solid tumor such as melanoma, head and neck, liver or kidney cancer. The CDR3 coding sequence is TGTGCCAGTACCTTACAGGGGTATGGCTACACCTTC. Protein product: CASTLQGYGYTF.